Sequencing of this TCR beta chain was carried out in a study of metastatic and nonmetastatic thyroid tumors. Study summary: Repertoires were compared across blood and tumor or nodule tissue from malignant and benign thyroid patients.

This clone was counted many times. Its antigen is currently unknown. CDR1 is SNHLY and CDR2 is FYNNEI in the germline V gene. V dropped 1 base and J dropped 7; count of bases not matched to a gene: 6. The CDR3 has 16 residues. Original processing methods: The study built a papillary thyroid cancer distant-metastasis classifier from CDR3 differences across clinicopathological groups. TCRdb redid the clone calls on the PCR reads using MiXCR. TCRdb, rather than the study authors, made the V and J calls. The sample consists of about 24,000 clones, 13% of them appearing once. No treatment of any kind had been given to any patient before thyroid surgery. Study-level points and caveats: According to reports, the diversity of TCR beta was significantly higher in malignant thyroid tumors than in benign nodules, and this held in both blood and tumor samples.

The chain couples TRBV2 to TRBJ1-6, with TRBD1 identical over 8 bases. The sequencing sample was made of blood. The receptor's source is a female donor with papillary thyroid cancer or a benign thyroid nodule (not recorded which). Some clones in this sample may be carry-over from other donors' samples. The CDR3 region is CASSEGTGSWNSPLHF. CDR3 nucleotide sequence: TGTGCCAGCAGTGAAGGGACAGGGTCGTGGAATTCACCCCTCCACTTT.